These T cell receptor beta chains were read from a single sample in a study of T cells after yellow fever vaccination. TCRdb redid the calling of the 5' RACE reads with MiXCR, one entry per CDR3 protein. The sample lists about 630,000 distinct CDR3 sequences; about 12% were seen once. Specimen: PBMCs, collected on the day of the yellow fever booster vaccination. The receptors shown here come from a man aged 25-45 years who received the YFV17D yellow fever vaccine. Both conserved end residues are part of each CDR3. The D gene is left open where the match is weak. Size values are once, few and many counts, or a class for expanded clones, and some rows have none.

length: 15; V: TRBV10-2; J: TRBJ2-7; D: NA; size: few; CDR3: CASSLPGGVVYEQYF; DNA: TGCGCCAGCAGTCTCCCGGGGGGCGTCGTATACGAGCAGTACTTC
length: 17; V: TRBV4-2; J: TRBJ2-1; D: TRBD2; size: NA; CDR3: CASSQPGMTSPYNEQFF; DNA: TGTGCCAGCAGCCAACCCGGTATGACTAGCCCCTACAATGAGCAGTTCTTC
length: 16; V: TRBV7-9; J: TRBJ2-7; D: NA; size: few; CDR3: CASSHDRRGPSYEQYF; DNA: TGTGCCAGCAGTCATGACCGTCGGGGGCCTTCCTACGAGCAGTACTTC
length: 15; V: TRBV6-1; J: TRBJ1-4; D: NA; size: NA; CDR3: CASSAAPRDFEKLFF; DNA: TGTGCCAGCAGTGCGGCCCCCCGGGACTTCGAAAAACTGTTTTTT
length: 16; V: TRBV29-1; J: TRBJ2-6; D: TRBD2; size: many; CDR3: CSVGLAGVDGANVLTF; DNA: TGCAGCGTTGGACTAGCGGGAGTGGATGGGGCCAACGTCCTGACTTTC
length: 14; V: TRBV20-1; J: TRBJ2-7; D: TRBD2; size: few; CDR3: CSAQTTSSGYEQYF; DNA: TGCAGTGCCCAGACGACTAGCTCAGGGTACGAGCAGTACTTC
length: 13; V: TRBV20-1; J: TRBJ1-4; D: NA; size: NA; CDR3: CSAAPTTNEKLFF; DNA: TGCAGTGCTGCACCTACAACTAATGAAAAACTGTTTTTT
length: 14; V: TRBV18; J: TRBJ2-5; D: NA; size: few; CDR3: CASSPPGRKETQYF; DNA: TGTGCCAGCTCACCACCTGGGAGGAAAGAGACCCAGTACTTC
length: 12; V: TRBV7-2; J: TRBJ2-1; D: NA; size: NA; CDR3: CASSLLYYEQFF; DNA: TGTGCCAGCAGCTTACTGTACTATGAGCAGTTCTTC
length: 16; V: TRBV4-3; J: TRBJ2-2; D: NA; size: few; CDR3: CASSQDGKGRTGELFF; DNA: TGCGCCAGCAGCCAAGATGGCAAAGGGAGGACCGGGGAGCTGTTTTTT
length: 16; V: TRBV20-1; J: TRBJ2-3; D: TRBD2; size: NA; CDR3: CSATGVRGGFTDTQYF; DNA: TGCAGTGCCACAGGCGTTCGGGGGGGTTTCACAGATACGCAGTATTTT
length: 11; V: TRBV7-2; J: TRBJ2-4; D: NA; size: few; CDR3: CASSLGVIQYF; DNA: TGTGCCAGCAGCTTAGGTGTCATTCAGTACTTC
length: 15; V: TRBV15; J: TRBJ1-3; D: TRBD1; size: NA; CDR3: CATSPPGQEGNTIYF; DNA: TGTGCCACCAGCCCACCGGGACAGGAGGGAAACACCATATATTTT
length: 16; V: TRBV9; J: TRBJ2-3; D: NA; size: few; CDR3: CASSVFGQPSTDTQYF; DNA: TGTGCCAGCAGCGTTTTTGGGCAGCCTAGCACAGATACGCAGTATTTT
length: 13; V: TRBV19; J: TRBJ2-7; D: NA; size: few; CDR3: CASSVGARGEQYF; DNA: TGTGCCAGTAGTGTGGGGGCCCGGGGAGAGCAGTACTTC
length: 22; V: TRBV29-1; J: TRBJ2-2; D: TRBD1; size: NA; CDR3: CSVEGGRGQGTSGKANTGELFF; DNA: TGCAGCGTTGAAGGGGGACGGGGACAGGGGACGAGTGGGAAAGCGAACACCGGGGAGCTGTTTTTT
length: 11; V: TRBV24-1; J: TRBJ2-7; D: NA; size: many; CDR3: CATSNGVEQYF; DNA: TGTGCCACCAGTAACGGAGTCGAGCAGTACTTC
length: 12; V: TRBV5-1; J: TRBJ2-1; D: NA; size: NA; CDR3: CASSLGRLEQFF; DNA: TGCGCCAGCAGCTTGGGTAGACTTGAGCAGTTCTTC
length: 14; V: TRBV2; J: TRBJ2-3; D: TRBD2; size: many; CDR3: CASSVLAGTDTQYF; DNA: TGTGCCAGCAGTGTTCTAGCGGGGACAGATACGCAGTATTTT
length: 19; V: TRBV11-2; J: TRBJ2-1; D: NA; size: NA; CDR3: CASSLPRLLGFGSYNEQFF; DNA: TGTGCCAGCAGCCTCCCCCGACTGCTAGGCTTCGGCTCCTACAATGAGCAGTTCTTC
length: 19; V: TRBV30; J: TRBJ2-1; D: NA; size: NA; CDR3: CAWTNPGRDQPRQYNEQFF; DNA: TGTGCCTGGACGAACCCTGGACGAGACCAGCCGCGACAGTACAATGAGCAGTTCTTC
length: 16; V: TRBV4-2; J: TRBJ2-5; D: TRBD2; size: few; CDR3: CASSYGREGTQETQYF; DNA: TGTGCCAGCAGCTACGGGCGGGAGGGGACCCAAGAGACCCAGTACTTC
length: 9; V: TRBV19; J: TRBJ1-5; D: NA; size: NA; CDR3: CMGFQPQHF; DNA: TGTATGGGGTTTCAGCCCCAGCATTTT
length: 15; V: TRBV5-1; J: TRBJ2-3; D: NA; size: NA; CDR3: CASSSRAAVTDTQYF; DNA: TGCGCCAGCAGCTCCCGCGCGGCAGTTACAGATACGCAGTATTTT
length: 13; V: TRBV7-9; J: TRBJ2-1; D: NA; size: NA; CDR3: CANSGGQYNEQFF; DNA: TGTGCCAACTCGGGGGGACAGTACAATGAGCAGTTCTTC
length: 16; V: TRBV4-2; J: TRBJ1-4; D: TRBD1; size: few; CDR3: CASSQEVPRTGEKLFF; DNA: TGTGCCAGCAGCCAAGAGGTTCCGCGGACAGGGGAAAAACTGTTTTTT
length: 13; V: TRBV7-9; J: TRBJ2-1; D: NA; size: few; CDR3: CASSSRENNEQFF; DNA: TGTGCCAGCAGCTCCAGGGAAAACAATGAGCAGTTCTTC
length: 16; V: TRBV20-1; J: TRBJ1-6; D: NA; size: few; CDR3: CSARELRQAAGSPLHF; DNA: TGCAGTGCTAGAGAACTAAGACAGGCGGCGGGTTCACCCCTCCACTTT
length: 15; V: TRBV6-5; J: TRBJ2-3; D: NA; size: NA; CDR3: CASSSGSVGTDTQYF; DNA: TGTGCCAGCAGTTCGGGATCCGTGGGCACAGATACGCAGTATTTT
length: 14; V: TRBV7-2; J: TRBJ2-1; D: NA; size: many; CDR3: CASSPSGAYNEQFF; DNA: TGTGCCAGCAGCCCCTCAGGGGCCTACAATGAGCAGTTCTTC
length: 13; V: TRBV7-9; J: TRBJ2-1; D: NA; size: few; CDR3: CASSLGSVDEQFF; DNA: TGTGCCAGCAGCTTGGGTAGCGTCGATGAGCAGTTCTTC
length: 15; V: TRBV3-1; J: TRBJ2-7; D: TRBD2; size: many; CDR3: CASSRSSGLSYEQYF; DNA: TGTGCCAGCAGCCGTTCTAGCGGCCTCTCCTACGAGCAGTACTTC
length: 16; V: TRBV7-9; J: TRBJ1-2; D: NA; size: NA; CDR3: CASSLIVVGATGGYTF; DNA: TGTGCCAGCAGCTTAATCGTAGTGGGGGCTACGGGTGGCTACACCTTC
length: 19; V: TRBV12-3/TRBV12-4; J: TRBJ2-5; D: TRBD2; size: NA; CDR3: CASSWTGLAGGYLQETQYF; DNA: TGTGCCAGCAGTTGGACCGGACTAGCGGGCGGTTACCTCCAAGAGACCCAGTACTTC
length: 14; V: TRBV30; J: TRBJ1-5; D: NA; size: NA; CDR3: CAWSLQGSWQPQHF; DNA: TGTGCCTGGAGTTTACAGGGAAGTTGGCAGCCCCAGCATTTT